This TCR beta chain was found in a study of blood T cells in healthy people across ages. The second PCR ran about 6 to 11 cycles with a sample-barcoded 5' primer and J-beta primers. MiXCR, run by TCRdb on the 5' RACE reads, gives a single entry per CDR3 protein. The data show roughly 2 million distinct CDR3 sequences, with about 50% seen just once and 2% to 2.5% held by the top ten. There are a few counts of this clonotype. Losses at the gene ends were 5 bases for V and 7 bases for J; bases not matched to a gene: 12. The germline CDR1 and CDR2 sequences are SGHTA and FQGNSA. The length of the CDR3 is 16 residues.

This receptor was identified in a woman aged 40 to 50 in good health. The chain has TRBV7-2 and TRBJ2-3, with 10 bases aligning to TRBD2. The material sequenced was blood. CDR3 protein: CASSPGGLLAGNTQYF. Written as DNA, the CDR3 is TGTGCCAGCAGCCCAGGCGGCCTACTAGCGGGGAATACGCAGTATTTT.